The rows below give T cell receptor beta chains drawn from one sample of a study of blood T cells in healthy people across ages. Each CDR3 protein is one row after TCRdb ran MiXCR on the 5' RACE reads. The sample consists of hundreds of thousands of distinct CDR3 sequences, approximately 49% of them appearing once. Sequencing input: blood. The receptors shown here come from a man under 40 in good health. Both conserved end residues are part of each CDR3. D genes are given only for firm matches. Size values are once, few and many counts, or a class for expanded clones, and some rows have none.

>NA|TRBV2|TRBJ2-3|NA
CASSEAGLTDTQYF
TGTGCCAGCAGTGAAGCGGGGCTCACAGATACGCAGTATTTT
>TRBD1|TRBV4-2|TRBJ2-7|NA
CASSQSTGGEQYF
TGTGCCAGCAGCCAATCCACAGGGGGCGAGCAGTACTTC
>NA|TRBV25-1|TRBJ2-7|few
CASSEHAYEQYF
TGTGCCAGCAGTGAACACGCCTACGAGCAGTACTTC
>TRBD1|TRBV4-1|TRBJ2-7|NA
CASSQTGSTSYEQYF
TGCGCCAGCAGCCAGACAGGGTCAACCTCCTACGAGCAGTACTTC
>TRBD1|TRBV6-1|TRBJ1-4|NA
CASSGLQGINEKLFF
TGTGCCAGCAGCGGACTACAGGGGATTAATGAAAAACTGTTTTTT
>TRBD2|TRBV20-1|TRBJ2-1|NA
CSTSSGGPLPSEQFF
TGCAGTACTAGTAGCGGGGGCCCACTCCCCAGTGAGCAGTTCTTC
>NA|TRBV7-9|TRBJ1-1|NA
CASSRSQPNTEAFF
TGTGCCAGCAGCCGATCTCAACCGAACACTGAAGCTTTCTTT
>NA|TRBV12-3/TRBV12-4|TRBJ2-7|NA
CASSFPPTDSPSYEQYF
TGTGCCAGCAGTTTCCCACCTACGGACAGTCCTTCCTACGAGCAGTACTTC
>NA|TRBV4-2|TRBJ1-4|few
CASSQDRMNEKLFF
TGTGCCAGCAGCCAAGATCGGATGAATGAAAAACTGTTTTTT
>NA|TRBV6-2/TRBV6-3|TRBJ2-5|once
CASSYWAETQYF
TGTGCCAGCAGTTACTGGGCAGAGACCCAGTACTTC
>NA|TRBV12-3/TRBV12-4|TRBJ1-2|NA
CASRGRLVEGYTF
TGTGCCAGCAGGGGGAGGTTAGTGGAGGGCTACACCTTC
>NA|TRBV6-1|TRBJ1-2|NA
CASSEQQGGRGYTF
TGTGCCAGCAGTGAGCAACAGGGCGGAAGGGGCTACACCTTC
>TRBD2|TRBV7-9|TRBJ2-3|NA
CASSQAILRGTRIKDTQYF
TGTGCCAGCAGCCAAGCAATCTTGAGGGGGACTAGGATTAAAGATACGCAGTATTTT
>TRBD2|TRBV7-6|TRBJ2-3|NA
CASSFPSSGGTSSTDTQYF
TGTGCCAGCAGCTTCCCATCTAGCGGGGGGACTTCTAGCACAGATACGCAGTATTTT
>NA|TRBV11-3|TRBJ2-2|NA
CASSRDQAGELFF
TGTGCCAGCAGCCGGGACCAGGCCGGGGAGCTGTTTTTT
>NA|TRBV20-1|TRBJ1-2|many
CSASDAPGYTF
TGCAGTGCTTCGGATGCCCCGGGCTACACCTTC
>TRBD2|TRBV7-2|TRBJ2-1|many
CASSLLSGGSYNEQFF
TGTGCCAGCAGCTTGCTAAGCGGGGGGTCCTACAATGAGCAGTTCTTC
>NA|TRBV12-3/TRBV12-4|TRBJ1-2|NA
CASSPARSGYTF
TGTGCCAGCAGTCCCGCCCGCTCTGGCTACACCTTC
>NA|TRBV28|TRBJ1-2|NA
CASSAGLPIGYTF
TGTGCCAGTAGTGCGGGCCTGCCTATAGGCTACACCTTC
>NA|TRBV6-1|TRBJ2-2|NA
CASRQRTGELFF
TGTGCCAGCAGGCAGCGCACCGGGGAGCTGTTTTTT
>TRBD2|TRBV29-1|TRBJ2-7|many
CSARTSGYEQYF
TGCAGCGCTCGGACTAGCGGGTACGAGCAGTACTTC
>NA|TRBV4-1|TRBJ2-3|NA
CASSPSGTQDIDTQYF
TGCGCCAGCAGCCCCTCCGGGACACAAGACATAGATACGCAGTATTTT
>TRBD1|TRBV5-1|TRBJ2-7|NA
CASRQQGAGYEQYF
TGCGCCAGCAGACAGCAGGGGGCTGGGTACGAGCAGTACTTC
>TRBD1|TRBV6-1|TRBJ1-1|NA
CASSEAHGDRGTIEAFF
TGTGCCAGCAGTGAAGCGCATGGGGACAGGGGGACGATTGAAGCTTTCTTT
>NA|TRBV20-1|TRBJ1-6|NA
CSARREDSPLHF
TGCAGTGCTAGAAGGGAAGATTCACCCCTCCACTTT
>TRBD1|TRBV6-2/TRBV6-3|TRBJ1-1|NA
CASSRNAGTGVTEAFF
TGTGCCAGCAGCCGGAACGCCGGGACAGGGGTCACTGAAGCTTTCTTT
>NA|TRBV2|TRBJ1-2|few
CASSEGVTAYGYTF
TGTGCCAGCAGTGAAGGAGTCACGGCCTATGGCTACACCTTC
>NA|TRBV30|TRBJ1-4|NA
CAWSGGFEDEKLFF
TGTGCCTGGAGCGGAGGTTTCGAGGATGAAAAACTGTTTTTT